This is a list of T cell receptor beta chains from one sample in a study of blood T cell repertoires in COVID-19. Profiling relied on immunoSEQ multiplex PCR, and the TCRdb table lists in-frame clones only, not all of them. The table lists about 220,000 clones, 75% to 90% of them singletons. Material: peripheral blood. The receptors come from a woman in her 70s with COVID-19, enrolled during active disease. CDR3s include the opening cysteine and the closing phenylalanine or tryptophan. Fields, in order: V gene, J gene, CDR3 protein.

>TRBV5-1|TRBJ1-4
CASSLAGQGEKLFF
>TRBV9|TRBJ2-5
CASSVAGMAGQETQYF
>TRBV2|TRBJ2-7
CASSRVPDGAYEQYF
>TRBV3-1/TRBV3-2|TRBJ2-1
CASSQDAAGLKVNEQFF
>TRBV7-8|TRBJ2-7
CASSRGLADFYEQYF
>TRBV3-1/TRBV3-2|TRBJ2-7
CASSQELWGPVGEQYF
>TRBV28|TRBJ2-7
CASKFIPQGKQYF
>TRBV5-1|TRBJ1-4
CASSLIGQANEKLFF
>TRBV5-4|TRBJ2-1
CASSLGGTSGRGEQFF
>TRBV5-6|TRBJ2-1
CASSLGVDREVEQFF
>TRBV29-1|TRBJ2-1
CSGYRGSEQFF
>TRBV18|TRBJ2-5
CASSAGWGETQYF
>TRBV11-2|TRBJ2-5
CASSLTSPETQYF
>TRBV9|TRBJ2-6
CASSGGQGLGLSGANVLTF
>TRBV12-3/TRBV12-4|TRBJ1-1
CASSLTGAEAFF
>TRBV10-3|TRBJ1-5
CAISLGGRNQPQHF
>TRBV18|TRBJ2-1
CASSPGQGTYNEQFF
>TRBV9|TRBJ1-2
CASSVVEGDGYTF
>TRBV27|TRBJ2-6
CASSFLGTGSGANVLTF
>TRBV6-1|TRBJ2-7
CASSEGWPGDIYEQYF
>TRBV9|TRBJ2-7
CASSVGGTSGRYEQYF
>TRBV14|TRBJ2-3
CASSRQGLAGDTQYF
>TRBV28|TRBJ1-1
CASSHRTGPLNTEAFF
>TRBV19|TRBJ1-2
CASSMTGTGWTYGYTF
>TRBV12-3/TRBV12-4|TRBJ1-5
CASSEQLGQPQHF
>TRBV28|TRBJ1-1
CASSFLWATEAFF
>TRBV6-6|TRBJ2-6
CASRATTGVLTF
>TRBV28|TRBJ2-1
CASSLPSGVYNEQFF
>TRBV6-5|TRBJ2-7
CASSYDRLTYEQYF
>TRBV6-2/TRBV6-3|TRBJ1-5
CASSYWQTRNQPQHF
>TRBV4-1|TRBJ1-3
CASSTPRGMNSGNTIYF
>TRBV6-2/TRBV6-3|TRBJ1-5
CASSLAGINQPQHF
>TRBV6-2/TRBV6-3|TRBJ2-1
CASNPRTSGTYEQFF
>TRBV27|TRBJ1-1
CATGWGSGTEAFF
>TRBV5-1|TRBJ1-1
CASSLEGGYTEAFF